These T cell receptor beta chains were read from a single sample in a study of T cell repertoires in cytomegalovirus infection. Using its own MiXCR run on the reads, TCRdb lists one record per CDR3 protein. The table shows roughly 120,000 distinct CDR3 sequences, with 25% to 35% occurring only once. These receptors are not linked to any known antigen. This sample comprised CD8+ T cells from cultured PBMCs, obtained from culture after CMV antigen stimulation. The receptors derive from a human donor in good health (CMV status not recorded). Some clones in this sample may be carry-over from other donors' samples. Each CDR3 is given with its conserved first and last residue. Fields, in order: V gene, CDR3 protein.

v_gene: TRBV6-5
CDR3aa: CASSYSGYNQPQHF

v_gene: TRBV19
CDR3aa: CATRPGLAGVYEQYF

v_gene: TRBV11-2
CDR3aa: CASSLGLGVYEQYF

v_gene: TRBV6-1
CDR3aa: CASSEEPGITYNEQFF

v_gene: TRBV6-2/TRBV6-3
CDR3aa: CASSHAPGQGADTQYF

v_gene: TRBV29-1
CDR3aa: CSVPDGGVGGYTF

v_gene: TRBV7-8
CDR3aa: CASSLVVGAPEETQYF

v_gene: TRBV15
CDR3aa: CATSRRTQNTGELFF

v_gene: TRBV7-2
CDR3aa: CASSLWGEKLFF

v_gene: TRBV6-1
CDR3aa: CAGGTGAYEQYF